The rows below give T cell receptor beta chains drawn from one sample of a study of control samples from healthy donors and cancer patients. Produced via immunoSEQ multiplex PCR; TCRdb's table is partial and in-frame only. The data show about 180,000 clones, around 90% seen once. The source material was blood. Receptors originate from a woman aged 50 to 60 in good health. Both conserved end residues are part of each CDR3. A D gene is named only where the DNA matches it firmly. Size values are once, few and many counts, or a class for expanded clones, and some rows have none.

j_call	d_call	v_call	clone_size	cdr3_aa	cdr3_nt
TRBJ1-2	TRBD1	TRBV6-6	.	CASSSLEGASGYTF	TGTGCCAGCAGTTCTCTGGAGGGGGCGTCTGGCTACACCTTC
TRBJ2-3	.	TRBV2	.	CASSQALDTQYF	TGTGCCAGCAGTCAGGCCCTGGATACGCAGTATTTT
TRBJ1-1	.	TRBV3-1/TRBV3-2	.	CASSQELGTEAFF	TGTGCCAGCAGCCAAGAACTGGGCACTGAAGCTTTCTTT
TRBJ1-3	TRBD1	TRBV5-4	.	CASSLPDRDGNTIYF	TGTGCCAGCAGCTTACCCGACAGGGACGGAAACACCATATATTTT
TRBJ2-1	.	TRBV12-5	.	CASGFQEGDEQFF	TGTGCTAGTGGTTTCCAGGAAGGGGATGAGCAGTTCTTC
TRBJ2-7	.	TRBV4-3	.	CASSQDWGRAGTYEQYF	TGCGCCAGCAGCCAAGACTGGGGGAGAGCGGGCACCTACGAGCAGTACTTC
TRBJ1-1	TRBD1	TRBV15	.	CATSRMGTAMNTEAFF	TGTGCCACCAGCAGAATGGGGACAGCGATGAACACTGAAGCTTTCTTT
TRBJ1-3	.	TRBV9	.	CASSVFGRGGNTIYF	TGTGCCAGCAGCGTTTTTGGCAGGGGTGGAAACACCATATATTTT
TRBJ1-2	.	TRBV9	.	CASSVGGASIDGYTF	TGTGCCAGCAGCGTAGGGGGAGCCTCTATTGACGGCTACACCTTC
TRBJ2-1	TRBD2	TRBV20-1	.	CSVERGNEQFF	TGCAGTGTTGAGCGGGGGAATGAGCAGTTCTTC
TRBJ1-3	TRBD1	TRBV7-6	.	CASSNLGDSANTIYF	TGTGCCAGCAGCAATCTAGGGGACAGTGCAAACACCATATATTTT
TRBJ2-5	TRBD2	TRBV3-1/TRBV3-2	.	CASSQGLAGGRATQYF	TGTGCCAGCAGCCAGGGACTAGCGGGGGGGAGGGCGACCCAGTACTTC
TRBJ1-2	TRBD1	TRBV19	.	CASNAGGTWGYTF	TGTGCCAGTAACGCAGGGGGAACGTGGGGCTACACCTTC
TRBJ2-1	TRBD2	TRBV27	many	CASSLGGGVNEQFF	TGTGCCAGCAGTTTGGGTGGGGGGGTGAATGAGCAGTTCTTC
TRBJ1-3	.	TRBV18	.	CASSQGISGNTIYF	TGTGCCAGCTCACAGGGAATCTCTGGAAACACCATATATTTT
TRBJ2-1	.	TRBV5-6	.	CASSLAAEQFF	TGTGCCAGCAGCTTGGCAGCGGAGCAGTTCTTC
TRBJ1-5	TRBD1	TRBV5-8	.	CASSRGTGSNQPQHF	TGTGCCAGCAGCAGGGGGACAGGGTCCAATCAGCCCCAGCATTTT
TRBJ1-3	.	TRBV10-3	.	CAINEGYEDTIYF	TGTGCCATCAACGAGGGTTATGAAGACACCATATATTTT
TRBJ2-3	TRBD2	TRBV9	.	CASSERDRTDTQYF	TGTGCCAGCAGCGAGCGGGACCGCACAGATACGCAGTATTTT
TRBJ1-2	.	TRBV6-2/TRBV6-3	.	CASSYVGIYGYTF	TGTGCCAGCAGTTACGTGGGAATCTATGGCTACACCTTC
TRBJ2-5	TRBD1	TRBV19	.	CATSPRGQETQYF	TGTGCCACCTCACCCAGGGGGCAGGAGACCCAGTACTTC
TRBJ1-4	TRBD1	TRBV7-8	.	CASSLQGTVNEKLFF	TGTGCCAGCAGCCTCCAAGGGACAGTTAATGAAAAACTGTTTTTT
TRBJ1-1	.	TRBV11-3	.	CASSPGVWGDTEAFF	TGTGCCAGCAGCCCCGGAGTGTGGGGGGACACTGAAGCTTTCTTT
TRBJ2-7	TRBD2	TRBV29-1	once	CSVDGGRPYEQYF	TGCAGCGTTGATGGCGGGAGACCCTACGAGCAGTACTTC
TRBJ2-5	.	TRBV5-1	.	CASSLGQGETQYF	TGCGCCAGCAGCTTGGGGCAGGGGGAGACCCAGTACTTC
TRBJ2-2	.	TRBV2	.	CASSEVPSPGELFF	TGTGCCAGCAGTGAGGTTCCAAGTCCCGGGGAGCTGTTTTTT
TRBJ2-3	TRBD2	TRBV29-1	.	CSVEDGTSGRSYSTDTQYF	TGCAGCGTTGAAGATGGGACTAGCGGGAGGTCTTATAGCACAGATACGCAGTATTTT
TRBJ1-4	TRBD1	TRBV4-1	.	CASRGQGAGLGSNEKLFF	TGCGCCAGCAGGGGACAGGGGGCAGGATTAGGGTCTAATGAAAAACTGTTTTTT
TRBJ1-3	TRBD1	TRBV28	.	CASSPSGTGIGNTIYF	TGTGCCAGCAGTCCCTCGGGGACAGGGATCGGAAACACCATATATTTT
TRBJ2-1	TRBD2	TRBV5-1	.	CASSQGAGGVNEQFF	TGCGCCAGCAGCCAAGGAGCGGGAGGGGTCAATGAGCAGTTCTTC
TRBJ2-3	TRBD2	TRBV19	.	CASSSPPGGGRDTQYF	TGTGCCAGTAGTTCCCCCCCGGGGGGGGGAAGAGATACGCAGTATTTT
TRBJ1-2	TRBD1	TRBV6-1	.	CASSDTGQGAGGYTF	TGTGCCAGCAGTGATACCGGACAGGGGGCCGGAGGCTACACCTTC
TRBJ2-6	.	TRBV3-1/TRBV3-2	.	CASSPPQGSVVLTF	TGTGCCAGCAGCCCACCACAGGGATCGGTGGTCCTGACTTTC
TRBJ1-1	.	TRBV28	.	CASSFLPVNTEAFF	TGTGCCAGCAGTTTCCTTCCGGTGAACACTGAAGCTTTCTTT
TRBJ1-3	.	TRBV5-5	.	CASSLLRGRAGNTIYF	TGTGCCAGCAGTCTTCTAAGGGGCAGGGCTGGAAACACCATATATTTT
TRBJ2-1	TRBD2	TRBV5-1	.	CASSLDQVRGAYNEQFF	TGCGCCAGCAGCTTGGATCAGGTCCGGGGGGCCTACAATGAGCAGTTCTTC
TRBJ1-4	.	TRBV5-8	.	CASSLAITLATNEKLFF	TGTGCCAGCAGCTTGGCGATCACCCTTGCAACTAATGAAAAACTGTTTTTT